This T cell receptor beta chain is drawn from a study of cytomegalovirus exposure and HLA in healthy donors. The study, taken as a whole, reports: Listed as cytomegalovirus-associated were around 160 TCR beta chains.

Both 60 Vbeta primers and 13 Jbeta primers went into the PCR. The assay was immunoSEQ multiplex PCR, and TCRdb's table has in-frame clones only and misses some. The table shows fewer than 200,000 clones, with more than 70% occurring only once. Despite likely unrecorded immune exposures, the donors were nominally healthy at the time of sampling. This clone was observed a few times. Its antigen is not identified. Sequencing was carried out using PBMCs. The clonotype was recovered from a girl under 18 in good health and CMV-seronegative.

The CDR3 here is CATSRQGAAQPQHF. The CDR3 DNA sequence: TGTGCCACCAGCAGACAGGGGGCGGCCCAGCCCCAGCATTTT. The rearrangement joins TRBV15 to TRBJ1-5; 8 bases agree with TRBD1. The CDR3 runs to 14 residues. Germline lookup yields CDR1 LNHNV and CDR2 YYDKDF (reference sequence). Germline trimming cut 2 bases from V and 7 bases from J; bases unmatched to any gene: 4.